These 28 T cell receptor beta chains came from one sample sequenced in a study of blood T cells in healthy people across ages. Primed by a sample-barcoded 5' primer and a J-beta primer mix, a second PCR proceeded for about 6 to 12 cycles. In TCRdb, the 5' RACE reads were re-called with MiXCR into one record per CDR3 protein. Among more than 650,000 distinct CDR3 sequences listed, less than 70% were seen once. The specimen was blood. These receptor sequences come from a man at least 80 years old in good health.

The DNA for the CDR3 is TGTGCCAGCAGTTTACAGGGTCAGCCCCAGCATTTT. Translating gives CASSLQGQPQHF. The chain joins TRBV28 to TRBJ1-5; D is perhaps TRBD1 (5 bases). Germline values: CDR1 MDHEN, CDR2 SYDVKM. CDR3 length: 12 amino acids. V lost 2 bases and J lost 6, with 5 bases in between.

The chain has TRBV5-1 and TRBJ2-1; possibly TRBD1 or TRBD2 for D (5 bases each). Germline V gives CDR1 SGHRS, CDR2 YFSETQ. Trimming cost V 4 bases and J 9 bases, with 23 bases left between them. This CDR3 has 16 residues. CDR3 protein: CASSPTGTGYGTEQFF. In DNA, the CDR3 is TGCGCCAGCAGCCCGACCGGGACGGGCTACGGAACTGAGCAGTTCTTC. Full variable domain (remainder filled in from reference TRBV5-1 and TRBJ2-1): KAGVTQTPRYLIKTRGQQVTLSCSPISGHRSVSWYQQTPGQGLQFLFEYFSETQRNKGNFPGRFSGRQFSNSRSEMNVSTLELGDSALYLCASSPTGTGYGTEQFFGPGTRLTVL.

This clonotype was counted only a few times. The chain couples TRBV7-8 to TRBJ2-7; no firm D call. The CDR3 has 14 residues. V was clipped by 1 base and J by 1 base, with 8 bases between them. CDR1 is SGHVS, CDR2 FQNEAQ, per germline. Here the CDR3 reads CASSLGHSSYEQYF. In DNA form, the CDR3 reads TGTGCCAGCAGCTTAGGGCACTCGTCCTACGAGCAGTACTTC. The full variable domain, in which reference TRBV7-8 and TRBJ2-7 provide the parts outside the CDR3, is GAGVSQSPRYKVAKRGQDVALRCDPISGHVSLFWYQQALGQGPEFLTYFQNEAQLDKSGLPSDRFFAERPEGSVSTLKIQRTQQEDSAVYLCASSLGHSSYEQYFGPGTRLTVT.

A note on this clonotype: This may be a read error, as it is one base from a much larger clone. This chain uses TRBV20-1 with TRBJ1-2; D not certain. Germline V lookup: CDR1 DFQATT, CDR2 SNEGSKA (reference sequence). The CDR3 sequence is 15 residues long. DNA of the CDR3: TGCAGTGCTAGAGAGCTCCAGGAAATAAACTATGACTACACCTTC. Protein product: CSARELQEINYDYTF.

The chain uses TRBV12-5 and TRBJ2-5; D remains ambiguous. This CDR3 has 14 residues. CDR1 LGHNT and CDR2 FRNRAP come from the germline V gene. V gave up 3 bases and J gave up 1 base, with 9 bases separating them. The CDR3 loop reads CASGLGSAQETQYF. The CDR3 nucleotides read TGTGCTAGTGGTTTAGGGTCAGCCCAAGAGACCCAGTACTTC.

J is TRBJ2-7 and V is TRBV5-6; TRBD1 agrees at 10 bases. Unmatched junction bases numbered 13, after V lost 4 bases and J lost 0 bases. The CDR3 length is 18 residues. Germline V gene sequence: CDR1 SGHDT, CDR2 YYEEEE. The CDR3 nucleotides are TGTGCCAGCAGCGTATCCGGGACAGGGGCTTTCGACTCCTACGAGCAGTACTTC. Protein: CASSVSGTGAFDSYEQYF.

This clonotype occurred a few times. This chain connects TRBV29-1 to TRBJ1-2; D not resolved. CDR1 is SQVTM, CDR2 ANQGSEA, per germline. The V gene lost 4 bases and the J gene lost 3 bases, with 15 bases spanning the gap. The CDR3 spans 14 residues. The CDR3 here is CSVGSGPPYYGYTF. DNA for the CDR3: TGCAGCGTTGGCTCCGGGCCGCCCTACTATGGCTACACCTTC.

The rearrangement links TRBV29-1 to TRBJ1-5; TRBD1 agrees at 7 bases. This CDR3 has 13 amino acids. Looked up from germline, CDR1 is SQVTM and CDR2 is ANQGSEA. V was clipped by 7 bases and J by 2 bases; unmatched bases: 5. CDR3 sequence reads: CSASRGRNQPQHF. The DNA for the CDR3 is TGCAGCGCCTCGAGGGGGCGCAATCAGCCCCAGCATTTT.

The rearrangement links TRBV5-1 to TRBJ2-7; D is unresolved. The assigned J gene may be wrong: the sequence end matches TRBJ2-5 better. Germline assignment: CDR1 SGHRS and CDR2 YFSETQ. CDR3 length: 15 residues. The CDR3 region is CASSLGTPRGETQYF. As DNA, the CDR3 is TGCGCCAGCAGCTTGGGGACGCCTCGAGGAGAGACCCAGTACTTC.

This clonotype showed up just a few times. This chain joins TRBV3-1 and TRBJ1-1, with D unclear. The CDR3 length is 17 residues. Germline loops: CDR1 LGHDT, CDR2 YNNKEL (reference sequence). V was trimmed by 0 bases and J by 0 bases, leaving 14 bases between them. CDR3: CASSQDLVVFMNTEAFF. The CDR3 bases are TGTGCCAGCAGCCAAGACTTAGTGGTTTTCATGAACACTGAAGCTTTCTTT.

The chain couples TRBV13 to TRBJ1-2; D call uncertain. Germline V gene sequence: CDR1 PRHDT, CDR2 FYEKMQ (reference sequence). CDR3 length: 14 amino acids. Trimming removed 2 bases at V and 3 bases at J, with 10 bases between. The chain's CDR3 is CASSLTSGDYGYTF. The CDR3 bases are TGTGCCAGCAGCTTAACCTCGGGTGACTATGGCTACACCTTC.

This clonotype showed up many times. V and J are TRBV12-3 or TRBV12-4 and TRBJ2-1; D is unresolved. The CDR3 is made up of 14 amino acids. Deletions cut 8 bases from V and 3 bases from J, with 14 bases between. DNA of the CDR3: TGTGCCAGCGGCCCCGACCCCAGCTACAATGAGCAGTTCTTC. Its protein is CASGPDPSYNEQFF.

This chain uses TRBV7-2 with TRBJ2-4; 8 bases are shared with TRBD2. The DNA end is more similar to TRBJ2-7, so the J call may be wrong. CDR3 length: 14 amino acids. Germline assignment: CDR1 SGHTA and CDR2 FQGNSA. CDR3 region: CASSPAGEGREQYF. In DNA, the CDR3 is TGTGCCAGCAGCCCAGCGGGAGAGGGGCGCGAGCAGTACTTC.

This sequence joins TRBV30 and TRBJ2-1; the match to TRBD2 covers 10 bases. Germline V gene lookup returns CDR1 GTSNPN and CDR2 SVGIG (reference sequence). The CDR3 sequence is 16 residues long. With V trimmed by 4 bases and J by 3 bases, 9 bases remained unmatched. For the CDR3, the DNA is TGTGCCTGGACCCGGAGCGGGAGGGTCGACTACAATGAGCAGTTCTTC. It codes for CAWTRSGRVDYNEQFF.

The V gene is TRBV27, the J gene TRBJ2-2; tentative D call: TRBD2 (5 bases). V shed 5 bases and J shed 2 bases, with 6 bases lying between them. Germline lookup yields CDR1 MNHEY and CDR2 SMNVEV (reference sequence). The CDR3 is 13 residues long. CDR3 coding DNA: TGTGCCAGCAGTCGGGAAAACACCGGGGAGCTGTTTTTT. It is translated as CASSRENTGELFF.

The chain employs TRBV7-2 and TRBJ2-7; 7 bases line up with TRBD1. V lost 1 base, J lost 6 bases, and 9 bases stayed unmatched. The CDR3 runs 15 residues. Germline-derived CDR1 and CDR2 are SGHTA and FQGNSA. CDR3 sequence (DNA): TGTGCCAGCAGCTTAGGGGGGACAGCTCAAGGCGAGCAGTACTTC. This codes for CASSLGGTAQGEQYF.

The CDR3, as DNA: TGCGCCAGCAGCCGGGCCATCCAAGAGACCCAGTACTTC. Its protein is CASSRAIQETQYF. V is TRBV4-1 and J is TRBJ2-5; D call uncertain. Trimming left V 4 bases short and J 1 base short, with 7 bases between. The CDR3 is 13 residues long. Germline values: CDR1 MGHRA, CDR2 YSYEKL.

The chain recombines TRBV25-1 with TRBJ2-1; 7 nucleotides agree with TRBD2. Germline V CDR1 and CDR2: MGHDK, SYGVNS. CDR3 length: 14 residues. V shed 6 bases, J shed 9 bases, and the junction held 11 bases outside the gene matches. CDR3 residues: CASSILSGFGEQFF. In nucleotides, the CDR3 is TGTGCCAGCAGCATCCTTAGCGGGTTTGGTGAGCAGTTCTTC.

The rearrangement links TRBV12-3 or TRBV12-4 to TRBJ2-1; D is unresolved. Trimming stripped 2 bases from V and 9 bases from J, with 11 bases between. The CDR3 has 13 amino acids. CDR3 nucleotide sequence: TGTGCCAGCAGTTTAACGACTCCCGGTGAGCAGTTCTTC. Its protein product is CASSLTTPGEQFF.

This clonotype was observed many times. The chain carries TRBV5-1 and TRBJ2-1; D uncertain. Trimming removed 0 bases from V and 6 bases from J, with 13 bases in between. The germline V gene encodes CDR1 SGHRS and CDR2 YFSETQ. The CDR3 runs to 15 residues. The CDR3 DNA is TGCGCCAGCAGCTTGGGGGTCCTCACCTCCAATGAGCAGTTCTTC. Protein: CASSLGVLTSNEQFF.

J is TRBJ2-1 and V is TRBV7-3, with 8 bases matching TRBD2. CDR3 length equals 16 residues. The V and J ends lost 3 bases and 2 bases, in that order; junction bases with no gene match: 6. CDR1 and CDR2 from the germline V gene are SGHTA and FQGTGA. The CDR3 bases are TGTGCCAGCAGCTTCGGGGGGGGCTCCCCCTACAATGAGCAGTTCTTC. Its protein product is CASSFGGGSPYNEQFF.

In this sample, this clonotype turned up a few times. The gene calls are TRBV5-1 and TRBJ1-1; possibly TRBD1 for D (5 bases). Trimming shortened V by 3 bases and J by 3 bases, and 15 bases separated the two germline ends. Per the germline V gene, CDR1 is SGHRS and CDR2 is YFSETQ. This CDR3 is 15 amino acids long. The CDR3 region is CASSSLPEGHTEAFF. The CDR3 nucleotides read TGCGCCAGCAGCTCTTTACCCGAGGGACACACTGAAGCTTTCTTT.

The V and J genes are TRBV7-8 and TRBJ1-5, with a possible D match to TRBD1 (6 bases). This CDR3 has 13 amino acids. CDR1 and CDR2 from the germline V gene are SGHVS and FQNEAQ. The ends were cut back, 4 bases at V and 3 bases at J, with 7 bases in the middle. This CDR3 is CASSSGVNQPQHF. In DNA form, the CDR3 reads TGTGCCAGCAGCTCAGGGGTCAATCAGCCCCAGCATTTT.

This rearrangement joins TRBV27 to TRBJ2-3; TRBD2 aligns across 8 bases. V trimming: 0 bases; J trimming: 14 bases; junction bases outside the gene matches: 13. Germline CDR1 MNHEY, CDR2 SMNVEV (reference sequence). This CDR3 has 15 amino acids. This CDR3 reads CASSLSVLAGRYAYF. CDR3 DNA sequence: TGTGCCAGCAGTTTATCGGTCCTAGCGGGCAGATACGCGTATTTT.

The gene calls are TRBV5-1 and TRBJ2-1; perhaps TRBD2 as D (5 bases). The end of the DNA is better explained by TRBJ2-7, so the J call may be wrong. The length of the CDR3 is 17 residues. Germline-derived CDR1 and CDR2 are SGHRS and YFSETQ. In DNA form, the CDR3 reads TGCGCCAGCAGCTCAGACCTCAGCGGAAGCTCCTACAATGAGCAGTACTTC. Translating gives CASSSDLSGSSYNEQYF.

Note on this clonotype: A much larger clone lies one base from this, so it may be a read error. The chain recombines TRBV5-1 with TRBJ1-2; D unclear. The CDR3 runs 12 residues. Germline V gene sequence: CDR1 SGHRS, CDR2 YFSETQ. The DNA of the CDR3 is TGCGCCAGCAGCCCCGAGCGCTTTGGCTGCACCTTC. It yields the protein CASSPERFGCTF.

This clonotype was recorded once. This chain joins TRBV11-2 and TRBJ2-5, with 9 bases fitting TRBD2. The germline V gene encodes CDR1 SGHAT and CDR2 FQNNGV. The V gene end was trimmed by 0 bases and the J gene end by 11 bases; junction bases not matched to a gene: 13. The CDR3 extends over 16 amino acids. CDR3 nucleotides: TGTGCCAGCAGCTTAGATCGGCCTAGCGGGAACAATGAGCAGTACTTC. Translation: CASSLDRPSGNNEQYF.

The V gene is TRBV3-1, the J gene TRBJ2-1; 9 nucleotides align to TRBD2. The germline V gene encodes CDR1 LGHDT and CDR2 YNNKEL (reference sequence). There are 17 residues in the CDR3. Trimming at V came to 0 bases and at J to 4 bases, leaving 7 bases not matched to a gene. The CDR3 sequence: CASSQEVLAGRYNEQFF. CDR3 DNA sequence: TGTGCCAGCAGCCAAGAAGTCCTAGCGGGGCGATACAATGAGCAGTTCTTC.